The next 24 T cell receptor beta chains were all read from a single sample in a study of CD8+ T cells in alopecia areata. cDNA prepared by RNA extraction and subsequent reverse transcription served as the template for sequencing. Libraries were prepared by immunoSEQ multiplex PCR; TCRdb keeps only in-frame clonotypes and omits some of them. There are around 300,000 clones in the sample, none observed a single time. Cells that came from pooled cutaneous lymph nodes were sorted using CD4, CD8alpha, NKG2D, NKG2ACE and other markers. Source material: CD4+ T cells sorted from a lymph node. These TCRs come from a C3H/HeJ mouse with alopecia areata. For the strain, the MHC haplotype given is H2-k.

The sample holds a few counts of this clone. The gene names given are mouse names. Partial CDR3 DNA: TGCACCTGCAGTGGGGGACTGGGGGGGCGCGAC. Its protein is CTCSGGLGGRD. The entire CDR3 is CTCSGGLGGRDTQYF. This chain uses TRBV1 with TRBJ2-5; 14 bases match TRBD2. The read terminates 4 residues ahead of where the CDR3 ends, so the germline J gene completes it. Germline CDR1 is NSQYPW and CDR2 is LRSPGD (reference sequence). The CDR3 loop spans 15 amino acids.

There are a few counts of this clone. Gene names and germline refer to mouse. The read ends 4 residues before the CDR3 terminus; that terminus is restored from the germline J gene. This sequence joins TRBV31 and TRBJ2-3, with a weak D call TRBD1 (6 bases). Trimming took off 1 base at V and 0 bases at J, with 8 bases between the two ends. CDR1 is GKSSPN and CDR2 is SITVG in the germline V gene. The CDR3 is made up of 14 amino acids. The DNA read from the CDR3 is TGTGCCTGGAGTCCCAGGGGTAGTGCAGAA. This translates into CAWSPRGSAE. In full, the CDR3 is CAWSPRGSAETLYF.

A remark on this clone: Gene names are mouse gene names. The sequenced fragment ends 4 residues before the CDR3 boundary, so the rest is inferred from the germline J gene. This rearrangement joins TRBV5 to TRBJ2-1; TRBD1 matches at 8 bases. The CDR3 covers 17 residues. Germline V gene lookup returns CDR1 LGHNA and CDR2 YNLKQL (reference sequence). V was clipped by 2 bases and J by 0 bases; unmatched bases: 6. CDR3 DNA, as far as it was read: TGTGCCAGCAGCCAAAACCCCGGGACAGGTAACTATGCT. It yields the protein CASSQNPGTGNYA. In full, the CDR3 is CASSQNPGTGNYAEQFF.

This clone turned up a few times. Mouse gene names apply. The CDR3 goes on 4 residues after the read ends, and that part is filled in from the germline J gene. The rearrangement uses TRBV13-2 and TRBJ2-7, with D unclear. The CDR3 is 14 amino acids. Trimming cost V 1 base and J 0 bases, with 8 bases left between them. Per germline, CDR1 NNHNN and CDR2 SYGAGS (reference sequence). The CDR3 DNA, read in part, is TGTGCCAGCGGTGATCCCCGCAGCTCCTAT. Amino acid sequence: CASGDPRSSY. The whole CDR3 region reads CASGDPRSSYEQYF.

Only a few counts were recorded for this clone. Mouse gene names and germline throughout. The read stops 4 residues short of the end of the CDR3; the missing end is completed from the germline J gene. The V and J genes are TRBV13-3 and TRBJ2-5; 9 bases agree with TRBD2. Germline V gene sequence: CDR1 NNHDY, CDR2 SYVADS. This CDR3 is 14 amino acids long. CDR3 sequence reads: CASRAWTGEDTQYF. CDR3 DNA, as far as it was read: TGTGCCAGCAGAGCCTGGACTGGGGAAGAC.

Points on this clone: Gene labels here are mouse ones. The missing CDR3 end, 3 residues past where the read stops, is filled in from the germline J gene. The chain uses TRBV19 and TRBJ1-6; tentative D call: TRBD1 (5 bases). TRBJ1-6 is treated as an ORF (open reading frame) with a function not yet certain. CDR1 FNHDT and CDR2 SITEND come from the germline V gene (reference sequence). This CDR3 has 15 amino acids. V was clipped by 1 base and J by 10 bases, with 15 bases between them. CDR3 sequence: CASSIRGGGGSPLYF. CDR3 DNA (partial): TGTGCCAGCAGTATAAGGGGTGGAGGTGGGTCGCCC.

In the case of this clone: Gene names are mouse gene names. The read gets to within 4 residues of the CDR3 end, and the germline J gene fills in the rest. Other DNA variants within this sample encode the same CDR3. The chain is built from TRBV13-1 and TRBJ2-1, with 8 bases that match TRBD2. Germline V lookup: CDR1 NSHNY, CDR2 SYGAGN. V was pared by 0 bases and J by 3 bases, with 2 bases of the junction left unmatched. This CDR3 contains 15 residues. The CDR3 spells CASSDGGGVYAEQFF. CDR3 DNA, as far as it was read: TGTGCCAGCAGTGATGGTGGGGGGGTCTATGCT.

A few counts support this clone. Mouse germline and gene names are used. The CDR3 end is not reached by the read, which stops 4 residues before it; the germline J gene fills it in. The chain links TRBV31 to TRBJ2-5; possibly TRBD1 for D (5 bases). V was trimmed by 3 bases and J by 0 bases, leaving 7 bases between them. Germline lookup yields CDR1 GKSSPN and CDR2 SITVG. There are 13 residues in the CDR3. CDR3: CAWRDNNQDTQYF. The sequenced CDR3 bases are TGTGCCTGGAGGGACAATAACCAAGAC.

In this sample, this clone turned up a few times. The listed genes are named as in mouse. The missing CDR3 end, 4 residues past where the read stops, is filled in from the germline J gene. Other DNA sequences in this specimen translate into the identical CDR3. The genes are TRBV13-2 and TRBJ1-1, with D perhaps matching TRBD1 (6 bases). CDR3 length: 15 residues. Germline CDR1 and CDR2: NNHNN and SYGAGS (reference sequence). The V end lost 1 base, the J end lost 0 bases, and 10 bases lay between the germline ends. The part of the CDR3 DNA that was read is TGTGCCAGCGGTGATCCGGGACAATCAAACACA. Protein: CASGDPGQSNT. The whole CDR3 reads CASGDPGQSNTEVFF.

This clone was seen a handful of times. All gene names here are mouse names. With the read ending 4 residues before the CDR3 end, the germline J gene is used to fill in that end. The chain couples TRBV5 to TRBJ2-5, with D possibly matching TRBD1 (5 bases). The CDR3 has 12 residues. In germline, CDR1 is LGHNA, CDR2 YNLKQL (reference sequence). CDR3 region: CASSHDRDTQYF. The sequenced CDR3 bases are TGTGCCAGCAGCCACGACAGAGAC.

With regard to this clone: The germline and genes are mouse ones. The read is 4 residues too short to cover the CDR3 end, so that end is filled in from the germline J gene. The sample contains more than one DNA sequence encoding this CDR3. This rearrangement joins TRBV5 to TRBJ1-2; 7 positions agree with TRBD1. J gave up 0 bases and V 1 base, and 2 bases lay outside the gene matches. This CDR3 is built from 15 residues. Germline V CDR1 and CDR2: LGHNA, YNLKQL (reference sequence). The CDR3 sequence: CASSQVGQTNSDYTF. CDR3 DNA (partial): TGTGCCAGCAGCCAAGTGGGACAGACAAACTCC.

This clone was picked up a small number of times. The listed genes are named as in mouse. Read data end 4 residues before the CDR3 end; the end is taken from the germline J gene. J is TRBJ1-1 and V is TRBV13-3; D might be TRBD1 (5 bases). The CDR3 contains 13 residues. Germline CDR1 and CDR2: NNHDY and SYVADS. Trimming stripped 2 bases from V and 3 bases from J, with 8 bases between. The CDR3 bases that were read are TGTGCCAGCAGTGACAGGGAGGACACA. It yields the protein CASSDREDT. The whole CDR3 protein reads CASSDREDTEVFF.

The sample holds a few counts of this clone. All gene names here are mouse names. Read coverage stops 4 residues before the CDR3 terminus; the germline J gene supplies the remainder. The rearrangement uses TRBV13-1 and TRBJ2-2, with TRBD1 matching over 9 bases. The CDR3 covers 15 residues. The V gene's germline CDR1 is NSHNY and CDR2 SYGAGN. Trimming cost V 5 bases and J 3 bases; bases outside gene matches: 5. CDR3 amino acids: CASRVDRGDTGQLYF. Incomplete CDR3 DNA: TGTGCCAGCAGAGTGGACAGGGGAGACACCGGG.

This clone occurred a few times. Genes and germline come from the mouse. The read is 4 residues too short to cover the CDR3 end, so that end is filled in from the germline J gene. The V call is TRBV5, the J call TRBJ2-3, with D possibly being TRBD1 (5 bases). The CDR3 is made up of 13 amino acids. Germline CDR1 reads LGHNA; CDR2 reads YNLKQL (reference sequence). Trimming left V 3 bases short and J 3 bases short, with 7 bases between. The CDR3 is CASSHHRAETLYF. The DNA read from the CDR3 is TGTGCCAGCAGCCACCACAGGGCAGAA.

This clone has a handful of counts. The gene names here belong to mouse. The observed sequence ends 4 residues before the CDR3 terminus, with the missing tail filled in from the germline J gene. Other nucleotide sequences in the sample specify the same CDR3. The chain uses TRBV13-1 and TRBJ2-3; D not certain. Between the trimmed V and J ends, which lost 2 bases and 0 bases, there was a span of 4 bases. Germline V gene data show CDR1 as NSHNY and CDR2 as SYGAGN. The CDR3 spans 13 residues. The CDR3 sequence is CASSDQSAETLYF. The part of the CDR3 DNA that was read is TGTGCCAGCAGTGACCAAAGTGCAGAA.

Of note for this clone: Germline and genes: mouse. The CDR3 is cut off 4 residues early in the read; its end comes from the germline J gene. This chain links TRBV13-3 with TRBJ2-2; TRBD1 agrees at 7 bases. Germline values: CDR1 NNHDY, CDR2 SYVADS. CDR3 length equals 15 residues. The V gene end was trimmed by 2 bases and the J gene end by 4 bases; junction bases not matched to a gene: 5. The part of the CDR3 DNA that was read is TGTGCCAGCAGTGACGGCAGGGGGAGCACCGGG. Its protein is CASSDGRGSTG. The whole CDR3 sequence is CASSDGRGSTGQLYF.

A few counts support this clone. Germline and genes: mouse. Read data end 4 residues before the CDR3 end; the end is taken from the germline J gene. The chain joins TRBV5 to TRBJ2-7; 8 bases agree with TRBD2. This CDR3 has 13 amino acids. CDR1 LGHNA and CDR2 YNLKQL come from the germline V gene (reference sequence). Germline trimming cut 4 bases from V and 3 bases from J; bases unmatched to any gene: 2. This CDR3 reads CASSPTGVYEQYF. The part of the CDR3 DNA that was read is TGTGCCAGCAGCCCGACTGGGGTCTAT.

Comments on this clone: The genes and germline here are from mouse. The CDR3 goes on 4 residues after the read ends, and that part is filled in from the germline J gene. The chain is built from TRBV1 and TRBJ2-7, with no clear D. The CDR3 runs to 14 residues. Per germline, CDR1 NSQYPW and CDR2 LRSPGD (reference sequence). V was pared by 4 bases and J by 0 bases, with 10 bases between. The DNA read from the CDR3 is TGCACCTGCAGTGACACAGTCCCCTCCTAT. Amino acid sequence: CTCSDTVPSY. The entire CDR3 sequence reads CTCSDTVPSYEQYF.

Points on this clone: Mouse gene names apply. The CDR3 end falls 4 residues outside the read, so it is completed with the germline J gene. J is TRBJ2-5 and V is TRBV16; 13 positions match TRBD2. This CDR3 is 16 amino acids long. V lost 4 bases to trimming and J lost 3 bases; unmatched junction nucleotides: 4. Germline CDR1 reads SGHSA; CDR2 reads FRNQAP. The CDR3 sequence is CASSSRTGGAQDTQYF. The part of the CDR3 DNA that was read is TGTGCAAGCAGCTCCCGGACTGGGGGGGCTCAAGAC.

For this clone: Gene names refer to mouse genes. Read sequence stops 3 residues before the CDR3 end, and the germline J gene provides the missing end. The chain employs TRBV13-1 and TRBJ1-6; D gene unclear. TRBJ1-6 is identified as an open reading frame with a role that is uncertain. Germline V gene data show CDR1 as NSHNY and CDR2 as SYGAGN. This CDR3 region has 13 residues. The ends were cut back, 4 bases at V and 5 bases at J, with 7 bases in the middle. The chain's CDR3 is CASSFQNNSPLYF. The part of the CDR3 DNA that was read is TGTGCCAGCAGTTTCCAAAATAATTCGCCC.

This clone occurred a few times. The genes and germline here are from mouse. Coverage ceases 4 residues before the CDR3 finishes, and the germline J gene fills in the end. Other DNA sequences of this sample code for an identical CDR3. The V and J genes are TRBV13-1 and TRBJ2-5; TRBD2 matches 9 bases. CDR3 length: 14 amino acids. Per germline, CDR1 NSHNY and CDR2 SYGAGN. The CDR3 bases that were read are TGTGCCAGCAGTGCCTCTGGGGGGGAAGAC. It translates to CASSASGGED. The CDR3 in full is CASSASGGEDTQYF.

Regarding this clone: The gene names here belong to mouse. The read ends 4 residues before the CDR3 terminus; that terminus is restored from the germline J gene. The V gene is TRBV19, the J gene TRBJ1-2, with D possibly TRBD1 on 6 matching bases. The ends were cut back, 3 bases at V and 4 bases at J, with 13 bases in the middle. Germline CDR1 reads FNHDT; CDR2 reads SITEND (reference sequence). CDR3 length: 14 residues. The sequenced CDR3 bases are TGTGCCAGCAGTAGGGGGGGGCCAGGCTCC. Translating gives CASSRGGPGS. The whole CDR3 protein is CASSRGGPGSDYTF.

A remark on this clone: All gene names here are mouse names. The CDR3 end is not reached by the read, which stops 4 residues before it; the germline J gene fills it in. The same CDR3 arises from other DNA sequences in this sample as well. The chain recombines TRBV14 with TRBJ2-5; 14 bases match TRBD2. The CDR3 runs to 15 residues. Germline CDR1 SGHDT, CDR2 FRDEAV. The CDR3 reads CASSLGLGGRDTQYF. The sequenced part of the CDR3 DNA is TGTGCCAGCAGTTTGGGACTGGGGGGGCGAGAC.

This clone was counted only a few times. All gene names here are mouse names. CDR3 amino acids: CASRGTGGYNSPLYF. CDR3 DNA, as far as it was read: TGTGCCAGCAGGGGGACAGGGGGTTATAATTCGCCC. The V and J genes are TRBV13-1 and TRBJ1-6, with TRBD1 matching 11 bases. The read halts 3 residues ahead of the CDR3 end, with the missing end drawn from the germline J gene. TRBJ1-6 qualifies as an ORF whose function is uncertain. V lost 5 bases, J lost 4 bases, and 2 bases stayed unmatched. The CDR3 loop spans 15 amino acids. Germline CDR1 reads NSHNY; CDR2 reads SYGAGN.